This T cell receptor beta chain stems from a study of shared clonotypes between healthy human individuals. Germline V lookup: CDR1 SGHDT, CDR2 YYEEEE. The CDR3 covers 17 residues. With V trimmed by 3 bases and J by 6 bases, 14 bases remained unmatched. Sequencing was performed with immunoSEQ multiplex PCR; in TCRdb, only in-frame clones are kept and a portion is missing. The repertoire holds over a million clones, 98% seen once, with 0.4% to 0.55% in the top ten. The genes are TRBV5-6 and TRBJ1-4, with 7 bases identical to TRBD1. The sample was naive CD4+ T cells sorted from blood. The subset is: CD45RA+ positively selected. The sequence came from a man between 25 and 39 years old in good health. The CDR3 nucleotides are TGTGCCAGCAGCTCACGTCTTAGGGCAGGGGGACATGAAAAACTGTTTTTT. Protein sequence: CASSSRLRAGGHEKLFF.